The 18 T cell receptor beta chains reported below all come from one sample, sequenced in a study of OX40 agonist ivuxolimab in advanced cancers. Using immunoSEQ multiplex PCR, the repertoire was profiled, and TCRdb retains in-frame clones only, with some absent. Of around 75,000 clones listed, 80% to 90% are singletons. This specimen consisted of CD4+ or CD8+ T cells sorted from blood, obtained in a trial of the OX40 agonist ivuxolimab. These receptors all stem from an adult with an advanced solid tumor such as melanoma, head and neck, liver or kidney cancer.

V usage is TRBV5-1 and J usage is TRBJ1-1, with D unclear. The V and J ends lost 4 bases and 4 bases respectively, with 14 bases between them. Germline CDR1 SGHRS, CDR2 YFSETQ. This CDR3 comprises 14 residues. This chain's CDR3 is CASSPGRSGTEAFF. CDR3 DNA: TGCGCCAGCAGCCCAGGACGCTCGGGCACTGAAGCTTTCTTT.

This chain links TRBV7-9 with TRBJ2-5; D is undetermined. Germline V CDR1 and CDR2: SEHNR, FQNEAQ (reference sequence). The CDR3 consists of 12 residues. Trimming stripped 1 base from V and 7 bases from J, with 7 bases between. The CDR3 here is CASSLGGWTQYF. CDR3 in DNA: TGTGCCAGCAGCTTAGGAGGCTGGACCCAGTACTTC.

CDR3 DNA sequence: TGTGCCAGCAGCCAATCGGGCCGGGGGCCGGGGGAGCAGTACTTC. Translation gives CASSQSGRGPGEQYF. The rearrangement links TRBV16 to TRBJ2-7; D is tentatively TRBD1 or TRBD2 (6 bases each). CDR3 length: 15 residues. Germline V gene sequence: CDR1 KGHSY, CDR2 FQNENV. Trimming shortened V by 0 bases and J by 7 bases, and 16 bases separated the two germline ends. The variable domain in full, completed from reference TRBV16 and TRBJ2-7, reads GEEVAQTPKHLVRGEGQKAKLYCAPIKGHSYVFWYQQVLKNEFKFLISFQNENVFDETGMPKERFSAKCLPNSPCSLEIQATKLEDSAVYFCASSQSGRGPGEQYFGPGTRLTVT.

This rearrangement joins TRBV28 to TRBJ1-1; D gene ambiguous. Germline values: CDR1 MDHEN, CDR2 SYDVKM. V dropped 6 bases and J dropped 2 bases, with 13 bases sitting between them. CDR3 length: 14 amino acids. The CDR3 region is CASRGHSGNTEAFF. CDR3 in DNA: TGTGCCAGCAGGGGTCACTCGGGCAACACTGAAGCTTTCTTT.

The chain has TRBV28 and TRBJ2-7; no clear D gene. Germline V gives CDR1 MDHEN, CDR2 SYDVKM. Trimming pared 5 bases from V and 2 bases from J, leaving 7 bases between. This CDR3 contains 12 residues. This CDR3 is CASSQSTYEQYF. The CDR3 DNA sequence: TGTGCCAGCAGTCAAAGTACCTACGAGCAGTACTTC.

The chain is built from TRBV6-5 and TRBJ2-1; D perhaps matches TRBD2 (6 bases). CDR1 and CDR2 (germline): MNHEY, SVGAGI. CDR3 size: 13 residues. CDR3 amino acids: CVTRLALYNEQFF. As DNA, the CDR3 is TGTGTTACAAGGCTAGCGCTTTACAATGAGCAGTTCTTC.

The chain couples TRBV5-4 to TRBJ2-1, with 7 bases identical to TRBD1. The CDR3 totals 15 residues. V shed 3 bases and J 4 bases; nucleotides not matched to a gene: 7. CDR1 and CDR2 from the germline V gene are SGHNT and YYREEE (reference sequence). The CDR3 here is CASSSGQVVYNEQFF. CDR3 DNA sequence: TGTGCCAGCAGCTCCGGACAGGTTGTTTACAATGAGCAGTTCTTC. Together with reference TRBV5-4 and TRBJ2-1, the CDR3 gives the full variable domain: ETGVTQSPTHLIKTRGQQVTLRCSSQSGHNTVSWYQQALGQGPQFIFQYYREEENGRGNFPPRFSGLQFPNYSSELNVNALELDDSALYLCASSSGQVVYNEQFFGPGTRLTVL.

V usage is TRBV27 and J usage is TRBJ2-1; 9 bases line up with TRBD2. From germline, CDR1 is MNHEY and CDR2 SMNVEV (reference sequence). The CDR3 length is 18 residues. The V segment lost 4 bases and the J segment 0 bases; nucleotides outside the gene matches: 10. CDR3 loop: CASSSIAGARGSYNEQFF. In DNA, the CDR3 is TGTGCCAGCAGTTCTATAGCGGGAGCCCGAGGCTCCTACAATGAGCAGTTCTTC.

The chain uses TRBV19 and TRBJ2-1; TRBD1 or TRBD2 may be the D gene (7 bases each). The V gene's germline CDR1 is LNHDA and CDR2 SQIVND (reference sequence). CDR3 size: 16 residues. Between the trimmed V and J ends, which lost 3 bases and 5 bases, there was a span of 17 bases. The CDR3 DNA sequence: TGTGCCAGTAGTATCGTTATGTCAGGGGGGGACAATGAGCAGTTCTTC. It encodes CASSIVMSGGDNEQFF.

The J gene is TRBJ2-1, the V gene TRBV19; no clear D. This CDR3 region has 15 residues. The germline gives CDR1 LNHDA, CDR2 SQIVND (reference sequence). The V and J ends lost 6 bases and 5 bases respectively, with 17 bases between them. The CDR3, as DNA: TGTGCCAGTAGCCTCGGCCCTTTGGGCCACAATGAGCAGTTCTTC. This sequence encodes CASSLGPLGHNEQFF.

This sequence joins TRBV11-2 and TRBJ2-2; D remains ambiguous. The CDR3 is 12 residues long. The V end lost 5 bases, the J end lost 4 bases, and 5 bases lay between the germline ends. Germline assignment: CDR1 SGHAT and CDR2 FQNNGV. The CDR3 DNA sequence: TGTGCCAGCAGCCCGGCCACCGGGGAGCTGTTTTTT. The encoded protein is CASSPATGELFF.

The chain links TRBV2 to TRBJ2-7; 8 bases agree with TRBD2. This CDR3 has 15 amino acids. V trimming: 7 bases; J trimming: 2 bases; junction bases outside the gene matches: 10. The germline CDR1 and CDR2 sequences are SNHLY and FYNNEI. CDR3 sequence: CASTPQGGGTYEQYF. The CDR3 DNA reads TGTGCCAGCACCCCTCAGGGCGGGGGGACCTACGAGCAGTACTTC.

The rearrangement uses TRBV5-1 and TRBJ1-4; no clear D. The CDR3 extends over 15 amino acids. Germline V lookup: CDR1 SGHRS, CDR2 YFSETQ. With 2 bases removed from V and 6 bases from J, the gap between germline ends came to 14 bases. Written as DNA, the CDR3 is TGCGCCAGCAGCTTAGCTGGGGTCAGTGATGAAAAACTGTTTTTT. This codes for CASSLAGVSDEKLFF.

The chain has TRBV11-2 and TRBJ1-1; D call uncertain. Germline-derived CDR1 and CDR2 are SGHAT and FQNNGV. There are 14 residues in the CDR3. Trimming took 5 bases from V and 3 from J, leaving 13 bases between them. The CDR3 DNA sequence: TGTGCCAGCAGCACCTGGCTTGGGTACACTGAAGCTTTCTTT. Encoded protein: CASSTWLGYTEAFF.

This chain uses TRBV19 with TRBJ1-4, with no clear D. V lost 2 bases and J 8 bases, leaving 15 bases between the germline ends. Germline-derived CDR1 and CDR2 are LNHDA and SQIVND (reference sequence). CDR3 size: 15 residues. The DNA of the CDR3 is TGTGCCAGTAGTATAATCGGCTACCCTGGAGAAAAACTGTTTTTT. Translation: CASSIIGYPGEKLFF.

The chain links TRBV5-4 to TRBJ1-1, with D hard to call. Trimming shortened V by 0 bases and J by 3 bases, and 6 bases separated the two germline ends. Per the germline V gene, CDR1 is SGHNT and CDR2 is YYREEE (reference sequence). This CDR3 spans 13 amino acids. The CDR3 sequence is CASSLDRHTEAFF. CDR3 bases: TGTGCCAGCAGCTTGGACAGACACACTGAAGCTTTCTTT.

The CDR3 here is CASSVWGVADTQYF. DNA for the CDR3: TGTGCCAGCAGCGTGTGGGGTGTCGCAGATACGCAGTATTTT. This sequence joins TRBV9 and TRBJ2-3; D gene unclear. CDR1 is SGDLS and CDR2 is YYNGEE in the germline V gene. V was pared by 2 bases and J by 4 bases, with 11 bases between. The CDR3 runs to 14 residues.

CDR3 protein: CASSLGARTLSMNTEAFF. The CDR3 DNA follows: TGTGCCAGCAGCTTAGGGGCACGGACCTTATCCATGAACACTGAAGCTTTCTTT. V gene TRBV7-8 combines with J gene TRBJ1-1; D uncertain. The CDR3 totals 18 residues. Germline CDR1 is SGHVS and CDR2 is FQNEAQ. V shed 1 base and J shed 0 bases, with 18 bases lying between them.